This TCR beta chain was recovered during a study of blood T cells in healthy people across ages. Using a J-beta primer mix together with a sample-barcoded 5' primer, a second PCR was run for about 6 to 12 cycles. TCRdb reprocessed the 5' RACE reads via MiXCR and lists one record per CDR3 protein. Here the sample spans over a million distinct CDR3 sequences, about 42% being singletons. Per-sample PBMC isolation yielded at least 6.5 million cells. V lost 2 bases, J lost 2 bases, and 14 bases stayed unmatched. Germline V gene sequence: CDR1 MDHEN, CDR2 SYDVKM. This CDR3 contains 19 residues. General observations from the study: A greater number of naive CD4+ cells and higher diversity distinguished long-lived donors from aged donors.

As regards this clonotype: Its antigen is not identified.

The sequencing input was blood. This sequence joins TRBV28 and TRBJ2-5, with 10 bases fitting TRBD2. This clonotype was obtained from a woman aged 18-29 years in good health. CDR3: CASSLDRRLAGLSQETQYF. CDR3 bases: TGTGCCAGCAGTTTAGACAGGAGACTAGCGGGTTTATCACAAGAGACCCAGTACTTC.